The source of this T cell receptor (beta chain) is a study of blood T cell repertoires in COVID-19. Study at large: The samples span acute and convalescent COVID-19 from the United States, Italy and Spain. T cells, B-cell-depleted T cells, or PBMCs provided the cDNA or gDNA that served as material.

This table comes from immunoSEQ multiplex PCR, and its TCRdb copy is limited to in-frame clones, with some not included. The sample includes a few hundred thousand clones, around 82% of them seen just once. Germline V gives CDR1 SGHAT, CDR2 FQNNGV. V was pared by 3 bases and J by 2 bases, with 8 bases between. The CDR3 is 14 residues long. The chain links TRBV11-2 to TRBJ1-5, with a tentative D call TRBD1 (5 bases). The sequence was collected from a woman aged 18-35 years with acute or convalescent COVID-19. Sequencing used peripheral blood. The CDR3 loop is CASSLRGGNQPQHF. CDR3 DNA: TGTGCCAGCAGCTTGCGGGGCGGCAATCAGCCCCAGCATTTT.